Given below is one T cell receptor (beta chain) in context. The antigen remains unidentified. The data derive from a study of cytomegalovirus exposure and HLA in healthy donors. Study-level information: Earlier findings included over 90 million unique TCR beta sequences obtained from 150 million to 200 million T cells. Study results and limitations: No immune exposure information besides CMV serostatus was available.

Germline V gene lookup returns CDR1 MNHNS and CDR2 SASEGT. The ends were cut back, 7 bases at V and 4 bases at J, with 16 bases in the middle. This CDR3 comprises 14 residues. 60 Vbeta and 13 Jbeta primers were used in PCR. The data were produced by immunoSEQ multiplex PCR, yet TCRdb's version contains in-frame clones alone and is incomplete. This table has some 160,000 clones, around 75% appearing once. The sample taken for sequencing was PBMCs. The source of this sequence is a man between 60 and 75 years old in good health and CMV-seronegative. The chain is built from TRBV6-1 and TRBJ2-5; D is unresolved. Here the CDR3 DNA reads TGTGCCAGCACCACCTTGAGGTCGGCAGAGACCCAGTACTTC. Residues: CASTTLRSAETQYF.